These T cell receptor beta chains were read from a single sample in a study of blood T cell repertoires in COVID-19. The table came from immunoSEQ multiplex PCR; TCRdb's copy has only in-frame clones and leaves some out. The data show over 100,000 clones, 83% seen once. Material: peripheral blood. These receptors all stem from a woman aged 55-70 years with acute or convalescent COVID-19. The CDR3 runs from the conserved cysteine through the conserved F or W. The D gene is left open where the match is weak. Clone size is not always given. Where it is, it says once, few, many or a class for expanded clones.

clone size: NA
J gene: TRBJ2-7
D gene: NA
V gene: TRBV5-1
CDR3 DNA: TGCGCCAGCTCATTTCGGGACAACGAGCAGTACTTC
CDR3 protein: CASSFRDNEQYF

clone size: once
J gene: TRBJ1-2
D gene: NA
V gene: TRBV12-1
CDR3 DNA: TGTGCCAGCAGGCCACCAGGGAATGGCTACACCTTC
CDR3 protein: CASRPPGNGYTF

clone size: NA
J gene: TRBJ1-6
D gene: NA
V gene: TRBV6-5
CDR3 DNA: TGTGCCACCGTAGGGGATTCGAATTCACCCCTCCACTTT
CDR3 protein: CATVGDSNSPLHF

clone size: NA
J gene: TRBJ1-2
D gene: TRBD1
V gene: TRBV18
CDR3 DNA: TGTGCCAGCTCACTACAGGGGAGAGCTAACTATGGCTACACCTTC
CDR3 protein: CASSLQGRANYGYTF

clone size: NA
J gene: TRBJ1-2
D gene: TRBD1
V gene: TRBV28
CDR3 DNA: TGTGCCAGCAGTGGGACAGACTACTATGGCTACACCTTC
CDR3 protein: CASSGTDYYGYTF

clone size: NA
J gene: TRBJ2-5
D gene: TRBD2
V gene: TRBV9
CDR3 DNA: TGTGCCAGCAGCGTAAGGCCTAGCGGGGGGAAAGAGACCCAGTACTTC
CDR3 protein: CASSVRPSGGKETQYF

clone size: NA
J gene: TRBJ1-1
D gene: TRBD1
V gene: TRBV6-5
CDR3 DNA: TGTGCCAGCAGTCAACAGGGGGCTTGGACTGAAGCTTTCTTT
CDR3 protein: CASSQQGAWTEAFF

clone size: NA
J gene: TRBJ2-3
D gene: TRBD1
V gene: TRBV29-1
CDR3 DNA: TGCAGCGCCACCGACAGGGACACAGATACGCAGTATTTT
CDR3 protein: CSATDRDTDTQYF

clone size: NA
J gene: TRBJ1-2
D gene: TRBD1
V gene: TRBV29-1
CDR3 DNA: TGCAGCGCGACAGGGGAAACTAACTATGGCTACACCTTC
CDR3 protein: CSATGETNYGYTF

clone size: few
J gene: TRBJ1-2
D gene: NA
V gene: TRBV6-2/TRBV6-3
CDR3 DNA: TGTGCCAGCAGTTACGGCAGGGCGAGATGGGGCTACACCTTC
CDR3 protein: CASSYGRARWGYTF

clone size: once
J gene: TRBJ1-3
D gene: NA
V gene: TRBV7-6
CDR3 DNA: TGTGCCAGCAGCTTACGATCGTCGGTCGGGAGTACTGGAAACACCATATATTTT
CDR3 protein: CASSLRSSVGSTGNTIYF

clone size: NA
J gene: TRBJ1-1
D gene: NA
V gene: TRBV28
CDR3 DNA: TGTGCCAGCACCGCGGGAGACACTGAAGCTTTCTTT
CDR3 protein: CASTAGDTEAFF

clone size: NA
J gene: TRBJ2-2
D gene: NA
V gene: TRBV10-3
CDR3 DNA: TGTGCCATCAGTGAGTCCGCGAGCGGGACCGGGGAGCTGTTTTTT
CDR3 protein: CAISESASGTGELFF

clone size: NA
J gene: TRBJ2-5
D gene: TRBD2
V gene: TRBV5-1
CDR3 DNA: TGCGCCAGCAGCTTGGGGCGGGGGACCATCCAAGAGACCCAGTACTTC
CDR3 protein: CASSLGRGTIQETQYF

clone size: NA
J gene: TRBJ1-1
D gene: TRBD1
V gene: TRBV7-9
CDR3 DNA: TGTGCCAGCAGCTACGGACAGGGGGGATACACTGAAGCTTTCTTT
CDR3 protein: CASSYGQGGYTEAFF

clone size: NA
J gene: TRBJ1-5
D gene: TRBD1
V gene: TRBV2
CDR3 DNA: TGTGCCAGCAGCGGGACAGGGGGTTTTCAGCCCCAGCATTTT
CDR3 protein: CASSGTGGFQPQHF

clone size: few
J gene: TRBJ2-1
D gene: NA
V gene: TRBV19
CDR3 DNA: TGTGCCAGTAGCCCCTCATCCTTACCGGGACACCAGTTCTTC
CDR3 protein: CASSPSSLPGHQFF

clone size: once
J gene: TRBJ1-2
D gene: NA
V gene: TRBV6-5
CDR3 DNA: TGTGCCAGCAGCCAACCAGGGCACAGTGGCTACACCTTC
CDR3 protein: CASSQPGHSGYTF

clone size: NA
J gene: TRBJ1-2
D gene: NA
V gene: TRBV19
CDR3 DNA: TGTGCCAGTTCGGGGGGTGGATTTAACTATGGCTACACCTTC
CDR3 protein: CASSGGGFNYGYTF

clone size: NA
J gene: TRBJ2-4
D gene: TRBD1
V gene: TRBV6-5
CDR3 DNA: TGTGCCAGCAGTTCAGGGACAGGGAGAGCCAAAAACATTCAGTACTTC
CDR3 protein: CASSSGTGRAKNIQYF

clone size: NA
J gene: TRBJ2-7
D gene: NA
V gene: TRBV18
CDR3 DNA: TGTGCCAGCTCACCACCGATCAGCGAGCAGTACTTC
CDR3 protein: CASSPPISEQYF

clone size: few
J gene: TRBJ1-6
D gene: TRBD1
V gene: TRBV5-5
CDR3 DNA: TGTGCCAGCAGCGAACCCCCACAGGGGGCAAGTTCACCCCTCCACTTT
CDR3 protein: CASSEPPQGASSPLHF

clone size: NA
J gene: TRBJ2-1
D gene: TRBD1
V gene: TRBV7-3
CDR3 DNA: TGTGCCAGCAGCTTCGACAGGGGTGAGCAGTTCTTC
CDR3 protein: CASSFDRGEQFF

clone size: NA
J gene: TRBJ1-3
D gene: NA
V gene: TRBV5-1
CDR3 DNA: TGCGCCAGCAGCTTGGGAGTGTACGGAAACACCATATATTTT
CDR3 protein: CASSLGVYGNTIYF

clone size: NA
J gene: TRBJ1-5
D gene: NA
V gene: TRBV18
CDR3 DNA: TGTGCCAGCTCACTAACAGGGTTCAATCAGCCCCAGCATTTT
CDR3 protein: CASSLTGFNQPQHF

clone size: NA
J gene: TRBJ2-2
D gene: TRBD2
V gene: TRBV7-9
CDR3 DNA: TGTGCCAGCAGCACTTGGGCTGCGGGGGAAACCGGGGAGCTGTTTTTT
CDR3 protein: CASSTWAAGETGELFF

clone size: NA
J gene: TRBJ1-2
D gene: NA
V gene: TRBV7-2
CDR3 DNA: TGTGCCAGCAGCTACAGGGACCGGGGCTACACCTTC
CDR3 protein: CASSYRDRGYTF

clone size: NA
J gene: TRBJ1-5
D gene: TRBD1
V gene: TRBV2
CDR3 DNA: TGTGCCAGCAGGGGGACAGTTAGCAATCAGCCCCAGCATTTT
CDR3 protein: CASRGTVSNQPQHF

clone size: NA
J gene: TRBJ2-1
D gene: TRBD1
V gene: TRBV18
CDR3 DNA: TGTGCCAGCTCAGCAACGACAGGGAGAATCGGGAATGAGCAGTTCTTC
CDR3 protein: CASSATTGRIGNEQFF

clone size: NA
J gene: TRBJ1-2
D gene: NA
V gene: TRBV25-1
CDR3 DNA: TGTGCCAGCAGTGAAAATGCGGCTGTCTATGGCTACACCTTC
CDR3 protein: CASSENAAVYGYTF

clone size: NA
J gene: TRBJ2-7
D gene: TRBD2
V gene: TRBV10-1
CDR3 DNA: TGCGCCAGCCTGACTAGCAGTCCCTACGAGCAGTACTTC
CDR3 protein: CASLTSSPYEQYF

clone size: NA
J gene: TRBJ1-2
D gene: TRBD1
V gene: TRBV2
CDR3 DNA: TGTGCCAGCAGTGAGTCCTTACCGGGACAGGGATTGGGTGGCTACACCTTC
CDR3 protein: CASSESLPGQGLGGYTF

clone size: NA
J gene: TRBJ2-1
D gene: NA
V gene: TRBV7-9
CDR3 DNA: TGTGCCAGCAGCTTCGTAACGGCGTCTTCGGACTCATACAATGAGCAGTTCTTC
CDR3 protein: CASSFVTASSDSYNEQFF

clone size: once
J gene: TRBJ2-2
D gene: TRBD1
V gene: TRBV29-1
CDR3 DNA: TGCAGCGTCATAGGACAGGGGGTCGGGGAGCTGTTTTTT
CDR3 protein: CSVIGQGVGELFF

clone size: NA
J gene: TRBJ1-1
D gene: NA
V gene: TRBV2
CDR3 DNA: TGTGCCAGCAGTTCTCAGGCGGGGGGGCCCACTGAAGCTTTCTTT
CDR3 protein: CASSSQAGGPTEAFF

clone size: NA
J gene: TRBJ1-6
D gene: NA
V gene: TRBV5-6
CDR3 DNA: TGTGCCAGCAGCTCAAGCACAGGCTCCTATAATTCACCCCTCCACTTT
CDR3 protein: CASSSSTGSYNSPLHF

clone size: NA
J gene: TRBJ2-5
D gene: TRBD2
V gene: TRBV3-1/TRBV3-2
CDR3 DNA: TGTGCCAGCAGCGCCCGGCGGGGGGGTACCTCCGGAGAGACCCAGTACTTC
CDR3 protein: CASSARRGGTSGETQYF

clone size: NA
J gene: TRBJ2-5
D gene: TRBD2
V gene: TRBV7-2
CDR3 DNA: TGTGCCAGCAGCTCGAGCGGGAGGGCCGAGGAGACCCAGTACTTC
CDR3 protein: CASSSSGRAEETQYF

clone size: NA
J gene: TRBJ2-5
D gene: TRBD1
V gene: TRBV4-1
CDR3 DNA: TGCGCCAGCAGCCAAGGGCCGGGACAGCAAGAGACCCAGTACTTC
CDR3 protein: CASSQGPGQQETQYF

clone size: once
J gene: TRBJ1-1
D gene: NA
V gene: TRBV5-8
CDR3 DNA: TGTGCCAGCAGCTTGGTAAGGGACATGAAGGCTTTCTTT
CDR3 protein: CASSLVRDMKAFF